The clone carrying this T cell receptor (beta chain) was counted between two and nine times. Sequencing was performed with immunoSEQ multiplex PCR; in TCRdb, only in-frame clones are kept and a portion is missing. Altogether 150,000 to 200,000 clones are present, approximately 91% being singletons, with the ten largest covering roughly 2.3%. This sample was taken from a study of blood T cell repertoires in COVID-19. The germline V gene has CDR1 MNHEY and CDR2 SMNVEV (reference sequence). This CDR3 contains 15 residues. Unmatched junction bases numbered 4, after V lost 7 bases and J lost 3 bases. Sequencing was performed on peripheral blood. The sequence derives from a man between 18 and 29 years old with acute or convalescent COVID-19. The chain carries TRBV27 and TRBJ2-1; TRBD2 aligns across 12 bases. CDR3 DNA: TGTGCCAGCACCTTACTAGCGGGGGGCTACAATGAGCAGTTCTTC. The encoded protein is CASTLLAGGYNEQFF.